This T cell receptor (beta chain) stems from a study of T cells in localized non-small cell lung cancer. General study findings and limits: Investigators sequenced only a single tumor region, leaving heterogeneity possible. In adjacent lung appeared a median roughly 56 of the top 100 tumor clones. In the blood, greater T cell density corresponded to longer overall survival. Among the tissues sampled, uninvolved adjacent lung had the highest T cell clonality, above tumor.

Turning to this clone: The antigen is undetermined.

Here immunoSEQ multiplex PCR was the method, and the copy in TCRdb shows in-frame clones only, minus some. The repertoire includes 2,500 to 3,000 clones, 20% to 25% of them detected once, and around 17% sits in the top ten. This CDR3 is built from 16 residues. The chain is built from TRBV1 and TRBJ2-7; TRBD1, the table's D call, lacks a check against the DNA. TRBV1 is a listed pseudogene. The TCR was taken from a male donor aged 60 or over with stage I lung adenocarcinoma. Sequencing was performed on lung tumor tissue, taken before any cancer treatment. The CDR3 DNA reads TGCGCCAGCAGCCAAGATCGGGGACAGGGGGCGGACGAGCAGTACTTC. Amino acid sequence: CASSQDRGQGADEQYF.